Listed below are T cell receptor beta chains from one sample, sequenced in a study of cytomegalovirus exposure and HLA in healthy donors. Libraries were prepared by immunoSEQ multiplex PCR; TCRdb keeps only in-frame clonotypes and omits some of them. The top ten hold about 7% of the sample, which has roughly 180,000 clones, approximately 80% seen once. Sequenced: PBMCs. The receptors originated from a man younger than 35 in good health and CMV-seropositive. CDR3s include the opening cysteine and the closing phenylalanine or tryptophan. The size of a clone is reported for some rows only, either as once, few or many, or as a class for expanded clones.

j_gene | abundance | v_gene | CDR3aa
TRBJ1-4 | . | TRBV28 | CASSFPLITGGEKLFF
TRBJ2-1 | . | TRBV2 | CASSELQGAGNEQFF
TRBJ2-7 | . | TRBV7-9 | CASSLAGRSPDYEQYF
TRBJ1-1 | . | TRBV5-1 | CASSSRTGTNTEAFF
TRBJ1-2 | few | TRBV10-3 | CAISELGGGYTF
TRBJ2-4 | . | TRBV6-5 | CASGKGAKNIQYF
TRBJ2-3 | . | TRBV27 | CAGNQWDTQYF
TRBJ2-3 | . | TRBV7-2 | CASSLAKASGRAGDTQYF
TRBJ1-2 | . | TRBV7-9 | CASSLGGLTNGYTF
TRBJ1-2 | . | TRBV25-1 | CASGPWGVVGYTF
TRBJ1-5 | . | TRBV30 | CAWSPGQGFLPQHF
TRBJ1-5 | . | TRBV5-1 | CASSLSGPDQPQHF
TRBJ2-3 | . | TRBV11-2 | CASSLGGARTDTQYF
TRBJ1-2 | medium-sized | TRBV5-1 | CASSLGESQGTF
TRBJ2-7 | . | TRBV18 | CASSPPWDSYEQYF
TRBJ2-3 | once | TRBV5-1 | CASSLDPSGTSTDTQYF
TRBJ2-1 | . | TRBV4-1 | CASTAGLAGVEQFF
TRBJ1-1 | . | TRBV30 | CAWISRSGTEAFF
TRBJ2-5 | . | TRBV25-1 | CASSDFLGGLREETQYF
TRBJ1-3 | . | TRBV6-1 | CASTREGNTIYF
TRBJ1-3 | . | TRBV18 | CASSPQGQSSGNTIYF
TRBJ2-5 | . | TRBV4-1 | CASSRLREEETQYF
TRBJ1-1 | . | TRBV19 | CASSIEGGRGSSGAFF
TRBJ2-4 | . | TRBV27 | CASGALGNIQYF
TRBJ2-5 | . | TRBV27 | CASSQLAGAETQYF
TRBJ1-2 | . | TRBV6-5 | CASSPGQGGYGYTF
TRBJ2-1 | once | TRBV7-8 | CASSLILAGVHEQFF
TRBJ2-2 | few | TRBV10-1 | CASRRSTGELFF
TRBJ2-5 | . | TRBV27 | CASSSWGRAGETQYF
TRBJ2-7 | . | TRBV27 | CASSLISGSYEQYF
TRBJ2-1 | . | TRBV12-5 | CASGLLPGLAGRNEQFF
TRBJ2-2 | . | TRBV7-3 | CASSLRYTGELFF
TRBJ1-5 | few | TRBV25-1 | CASSEVRGDNQPQHF
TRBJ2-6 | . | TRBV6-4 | CASSDSSSGANVLTF
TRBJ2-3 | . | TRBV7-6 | CASSLVGGRTDTQYF
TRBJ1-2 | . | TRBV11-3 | CASSQQGYGYTF
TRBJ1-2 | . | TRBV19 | CASSIKERPGYTF
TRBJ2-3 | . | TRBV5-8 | CASSLLSADTQYF
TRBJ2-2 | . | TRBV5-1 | CASSFGGGLGELFF
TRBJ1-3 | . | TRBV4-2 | CASSQDPGDSGNTIYF
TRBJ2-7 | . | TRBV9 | CASSGAGDYEQYF
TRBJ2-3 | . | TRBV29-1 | CSVVSSGRASRADTQYF
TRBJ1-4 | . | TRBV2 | CASKARDNEKLFF
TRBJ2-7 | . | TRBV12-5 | CASGMTSGGSYEQYF
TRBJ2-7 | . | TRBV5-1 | CASSSGGSGVSYEQYF
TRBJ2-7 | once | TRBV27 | CASSLGPRDGQPYEQYF
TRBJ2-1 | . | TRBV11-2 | CASSPTSGRWNEQFF
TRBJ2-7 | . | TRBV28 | CASSKGQGIPYEQYF
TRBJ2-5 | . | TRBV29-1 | CSVDGGEQETQYF
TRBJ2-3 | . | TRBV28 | CASSPSGGFTDTQYF
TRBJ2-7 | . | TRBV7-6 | CASSDPGESYEQYF
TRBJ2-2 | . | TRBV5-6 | CASSLFFWNTGELFF
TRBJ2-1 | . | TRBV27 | CASTTRTGGNSNEQFF
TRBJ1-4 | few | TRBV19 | CASQRGDPLEKLFF
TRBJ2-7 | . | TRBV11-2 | CASSLGTSGRAGEQYF